This TCR beta chain is from a study of cytomegalovirus exposure and HLA in healthy donors. Study conclusions and caveats: Accurate HLA-A and HLA-B prediction from TCR beta sequences was reported for most subjects.

Of note for this clone: Its antigen is not known.

J was trimmed by 5 bases and V by 5 bases; bases with no gene match: 2. This CDR3 is 13 amino acids long. The germline V gene has CDR1 SEHNR and CDR2 FQNEAQ (reference sequence). Researchers ran the PCR with 60 Vbeta and 13 Jbeta primers. Produced via immunoSEQ multiplex PCR; TCRdb's table is partial and in-frame only. The sample shows hundreds of thousands of clones, 60% to 85% of them seen only once. The chain recombines TRBV7-9 with TRBJ2-1; TRBD1 agrees at 8 bases. This clonotype originated in a man aged 40-49 years in good health and CMV-seronegative. Sequencing used PBMCs. DNA for the CDR3: TGTGCCAGCAGCCAGGACAGGGACAATGAGCAGTTCTTC. Its translation: CASSQDRDNEQFF.